This T cell receptor beta chain was identified during a study of a mutant IDH1 vaccine in newly diagnosed glioma. Across the study: The start of vaccination came 4-6 weeks after radiotherapy alone, or with temozolomide cycles. The earlier regimen, radiotherapy, temozolomide, or both, was most often both.

As concerns this clone: What it binds is unknown.

V lost 4 bases to trimming and J lost 2 bases; unmatched junction nucleotides: 5. This CDR3 region has 15 residues. Germline-derived CDR1 and CDR2 are SGDLS and YYNGEE. Time point given: week 23, last vaccination. In the vaccine, a single dose held 300 ug of the mutant IDH1 20-mer peptide, along with topical imiquimod. The assay was immunoSEQ multiplex PCR, and TCRdb's table has in-frame clones only and misses some. The sample lists more than 35,000 clones, roughly 76% occurring once. This sequence was found in a man between 35 and 55 years old with glioma. The V and J genes are TRBV9 and TRBJ2-1; TRBD2 aligns across 8 bases. The source material was PBMCs, sampled from a glioma patient whose treatment included an IDH1 peptide vaccine. The CDR3, as DNA: TGTGCCAGCAGCACAGCGGGAGTTCCCTACAATGAGCAGTTCTTC. Translating it yields CASSTAGVPYNEQFF. Together with reference TRBV9 and TRBJ2-1, the CDR3 gives the full variable domain: DSGVTQTPKHLITATGQRVTLRCSPRSGDLSVYWYQQSLDQGLQFLIQYYNGEERAKGNILERFSAQQFPDLHSELNLSSLELGDSALYFCASSTAGVPYNEQFFGPGTRLTVL.